A single sample is the source of the 31 T cell receptor beta chains below, sequenced in a study of T cell clonality in common variable immunodeficiency. TCRdb's copy holds only in-frame clones and misses some; the assay was immunoSEQ multiplex PCR. The profile covers about 74,000 clones, none occurring a single time. The sample consisted of peripheral blood mononuclear cells. The origin of the receptors is a person aged 18-70 years in good health.

This clone appeared many times. The read terminates 3 residues before the CDR3 end, so the remaining end is supplied by the germline J gene. The chain recombines TRBV7-6 with TRBJ2-3; 8 nucleotides align to TRBD2. The CDR3 covers 14 residues. The germline gives CDR1 SGHVS, CDR2 FNYEAQ. V shed 6 bases and J 2 bases; nucleotides not matched to a gene: 4. Here the CDR3 reads CASRFSGTTDTQYF. CDR3 DNA, as far as it was read: TGTGCCAGCAGGTTTAGCGGGACCACAGATACG.

This clone was counted at least ten times. The read ends 3 residues shy of where the CDR3 ends; the end is completed using the germline J gene. The chain couples TRBV20-1 to TRBJ1-5; D might be TRBD1 (5 bases). The CDR3 length is 13 residues. Germline V gene lookup returns CDR1 DFQATT and CDR2 SNEGSKA (reference sequence). V lost 3 bases, J lost 3 bases, and 9 bases lay in between. This CDR3 reads CSARTADNQPQHF. The CDR3 DNA, read in part, is TGCAGTGCTAGGACAGCCGACAATCAGCCC.

This clone was counted ten times or more. Read sequence stops 3 residues before the CDR3 end, and the germline J gene provides the missing end. The rearrangement links TRBV20-1 to TRBJ2-7; TRBD2 aligns across 9 bases. CDR1 DFQATT and CDR2 SNEGSKA come from the germline V gene (reference sequence). CDR3 length: 12 residues. V was clipped by 6 bases and J by 4 bases; unmatched bases: 4. The CDR3 protein is CSAVAGAYEQYF. Incomplete CDR3 DNA: TGCAGTGCAGTAGCGGGAGCTTACGAG.

This clone turned up a few times. The CDR3 extends 3 residues past the end of the read, so its final part is completed from the germline J gene. The chain couples TRBV7-2 to TRBJ2-5; D possibly corresponds to TRBD1 (6 bases). The germline V and J ends were trimmed by 8 bases and 5 bases, with 18 bases remaining between them. This CDR3 has 14 amino acids. The germline CDR1 and CDR2 sequences are SGHTA and FQGNSA. CDR3 in amino acids: CASGRGNRAETQYF. CDR3 DNA (partial): TGTGCCAGCGGCCGCGGCAACAGGGCGGAGACC. The variable domain in full, completed from reference TRBV7-2 and TRBJ2-5, reads GAGVSQSPSNKVTEKGKDVELRCDPISGHTALYWYRQSLGQGLEFLIYFQGNSAPDKSGLPSDRFSAERTGGSVSTLTIQRTQQEDSAVYLCASGRGNRAETQYFGPGTRLLVL.

This clone occurred many times. With the read ending 3 residues before the CDR3 end, the germline J gene is used to fill in that end. The chain links TRBV5-8 to TRBJ2-3, with D tentatively TRBD2 (6 bases). Per the germline V gene, CDR1 is SGHTS and CDR2 is YDEGEE. V lost 0 bases, J lost 3 bases, and 11 bases lay in between. The CDR3 runs to 15 residues. CDR3 protein: CASSLVAGRTDTQYF. The sequenced CDR3 bases are TGTGCCAGCAGCTTGGTCGCAGGGAGGACAGATACG.

This clone was seen at least ten times. The DNA read from the CDR3 is TGTGCCAGTAGCGAAGACCTTACGGGGGGCTACAATGAG. This codes for CASSEDLTGGYNE. The full CDR3 is CASSEDLTGGYNEQFF. The rearrangement links TRBV19 to TRBJ2-1; 7 positions match TRBD2. The sequence runs out 3 residues before the end of the CDR3; the remainder is reconstructed from the germline J gene. The CDR3 length is 16 residues. CDR1 LNHDA and CDR2 SQIVND come from the germline V gene (reference sequence). V lost 6 bases, J lost 3 bases, and 11 bases stayed unmatched.

There are many counts of this clone. The sequence runs out 3 residues before the end of the CDR3; the remainder is reconstructed from the germline J gene. The V gene is TRBV20-1, the J gene TRBJ2-4; 14 bases are shared with TRBD2. Germline lookup yields CDR1 DFQATT and CDR2 SNEGSKA (reference sequence). The CDR3 spans 18 residues. V was pared by 0 bases and J by 9 bases, with 13 bases of the junction left unmatched. The CDR3 spells CSARDHGLAGGPRGIQYF. CDR3 bases read: TGCAGTGCTAGAGATCATGGACTAGCGGGAGGCCCACGGGGCATT.

As regards this clone: The read terminates 3 residues before the CDR3 end, so the remaining end is supplied by the germline J gene. This chain joins TRBV2 and TRBJ1-2; a weak D match, TRBD1 (5 bases). The CDR3 contains 14 residues. The germline CDR1 and CDR2 sequences are SNHLY and FYNNEI. The V end was cut by 0 bases, the J end by 2 bases, with 7 bases between. The CDR3 reads CASSEAHRNYGYTF. The DNA read from the CDR3 is TGTGCCAGCAGTGAAGCGCACAGGAACTATGGC. Full variable domain (missing parts from reference TRBV2 and TRBJ1-2): EPEVTQTPSHQVTQMGQEVILRCVPISNHLYFYWYRQILGQKVEFLVSFYNNEISEKSEIFDDQFSVERPDGSNFTLKIRSTKLEDSAMYFCASSEAHRNYGYTFGSGTRLTVV.

This clone has at least ten counts. Coverage ceases 3 residues before the CDR3 finishes, and the germline J gene fills in the end. The chain couples TRBV10-3 to TRBJ1-5, with a weak D call TRBD1 (6 bases). This CDR3 region has 17 residues. V was cut by 3 bases and J by 5 bases, with 20 bases left in between. CDR1 is ENHRY and CDR2 is SYGVKD in the germline V gene. CDR3 region: CAISDLEGGVGYQPQHF. The DNA read from the CDR3 is TGTGCCATCAGTGATTTGGAAGGGGGAGTGGGTTATCAGCCC.

This clone has ten or more counts. The read falls 3 residues short of the CDR3 end, and the missing part is taken from the germline J gene. The chain has TRBV5-4 and TRBJ2-7; no definite D call. V lost 3 bases and J 5 bases, leaving 12 bases between the germline ends. CDR1 and CDR2 (germline): SGHNT, YYREEE (reference sequence). The CDR3 has 13 amino acids. The CDR3 DNA, read in part, is TGTGCCAGCAGCTCAAACTATAGGAACGAG. Translating gives CASSSNYRNE. The whole CDR3 protein reads CASSSNYRNEQYF.

This clone has ten or more counts. The CDR3 goes on 3 residues after the read ends, and that part is filled in from the germline J gene. The chain is built from TRBV12-3 or TRBV12-4 and TRBJ2-7; possibly TRBD1 for D (5 bases). There are 14 residues in the CDR3. Trimming removed 7 bases from V and 3 bases from J, with 16 bases in between. Partial CDR3 DNA: TGTGCCAGCACCCGTGGGTCAGGGCTCTACGAG. It codes for CASTRGSGLYE. The full-length CDR3 reads as CASTRGSGLYEQYF.

This clone came up many times. The read finishes 3 residues shy of the CDR3 end, and the germline J gene is used to complete it. This chain joins TRBV14 and TRBJ1-2, with TRBD1 as a possible D gene (5 bases). V dropped 1 base and J dropped 2 bases, with 8 bases sitting between them. CDR1 and CDR2 from the germline V gene are SGHDN and FVKESK. The CDR3 contains 14 residues. Partial CDR3 DNA: TGTGCCAGCAGCCAAGTCAGGGAGAACTATGGC. Translating it yields CASSQVRENYG. The full-length CDR3 reads as CASSQVRENYGYTF.

This clone was seen repeatedly, ten times or more. The DNA ends 3 residues before the CDR3 does, and the rest of the CDR3 is filled in from the germline J gene. J is TRBJ1-1 and V is TRBV7-3; no clear D. The CDR3 spans 13 residues. V dropped 6 bases and J dropped 2 bases, with 10 bases sitting between them. Germline-derived CDR1 and CDR2 are SGHTA and FQGTGA. The CDR3 region is CASSLRGNTEAFF. Partial CDR3 DNA: TGTGCCAGCAGTCTGAGAGGCAACACTGAA.

This clone was seen many times. The read comes to an end 3 residues before the CDR3 does, leaving the germline J gene to fill in the end. The V and J genes are TRBV20-1 and TRBJ1-4; D perhaps matches TRBD1 (6 bases). The CDR3 consists of 14 residues. Germline V lookup: CDR1 DFQATT, CDR2 SNEGSKA (reference sequence). The V end lost 4 bases, the J end lost 7 bases, and 16 bases lay between the germline ends. CDR3 region: CSATTGNGGEKLFF. The part of the CDR3 DNA that was read is TGCAGTGCTACCACAGGGAATGGTGGTGAAAAA.

This clone was counted many times. Read data end 3 residues before the CDR3 end; the end is taken from the germline J gene. The rearrangement uses TRBV20-1 and TRBJ2-1; D is undetermined. V lost 3 bases, J lost 0 bases, and 12 bases lay in between. This CDR3 is 15 amino acids long. Germline V lookup: CDR1 DFQATT, CDR2 SNEGSKA (reference sequence). CDR3 residues: CSARSVASSYNEQFF. CDR3 DNA, as far as it was read: TGCAGTGCTAGGAGTGTTGCCAGCTCCTACAATGAG.

In this sample, this clone turned up many times. The CDR3 is cut off 3 residues early in the read; its end comes from the germline J gene. J is TRBJ1-4 and V is TRBV12-5; the match to TRBD1 covers 7 bases. This CDR3 contains 14 residues. CDR1 is LGHNT and CDR2 is FRNRAP in the germline V gene. The ends lost 4 bases at V and 3 bases at J; junction bases unmatched: 2. The part of the CDR3 DNA that was read is TGTGCTAGTGGTTCAGGGGGTGCTAATGAAAAA. Protein: CASGSGGANEK. The full CDR3 sequence reads CASGSGGANEKLFF.

This clone was picked up many times. The read terminates 3 residues before the CDR3 end, so the remaining end is supplied by the germline J gene. The chain is built from TRBV27 and TRBJ2-7; D unresolved. Trimming shortened V by 2 bases and J by 1 base, and 6 bases separated the two germline ends. The germline CDR1 and CDR2 sequences are MNHEY and SMNVEV (reference sequence). CDR3 size: 13 residues. The CDR3 loop reads CASSLAVSYEQYF. CDR3 DNA, as far as it was read: TGTGCCAGCAGTTTAGCGGTTTCCTACGAG.

This clone was observed at least ten times. A read error may produce the germline difference seen at one junction end. The read falls 3 residues short of the CDR3 end, and the missing part is taken from the germline J gene. The chain has TRBV4-2 and TRBJ1-1, with D possibly being TRBD1 (6 bases). Germline assignment: CDR1 LGHNA and CDR2 YNFKEQ. CDR3 length: 13 amino acids. The CDR3 protein is CASTWKGDTEAFF. CDR3 DNA (partial): TGCGCCAGCACTTGGAAGGGGGACACTGAA.

This clone was counted many times. Partial CDR3 DNA: TGTGCCAGCAGCCGGGAGACAGGGGCCTACGAG. This translates into CASSRETGAYE. In full, the CDR3 is CASSRETGAYEQYF. The V gene is TRBV5-4, the J gene TRBJ2-7; 8 nucleotides agree with TRBD1. The DNA ends 3 residues before the CDR3 does, and the rest of the CDR3 is filled in from the germline J gene. The CDR3 contains 14 residues. V shed 4 bases, J shed 2 bases, and the junction held 5 bases outside the gene matches. From germline, CDR1 is SGHNT and CDR2 YYREEE (reference sequence). The full variable domain, its missing parts supplied by reference TRBV5-4 and TRBJ2-7, is ETGVTQSPTHLIKTRGQQVTLRCSSQSGHNTVSWYQQALGQGPQFIFQYYREEENGRGNFPPRFSGLQFPNYSSELNVNALELDDSALYLCASSRETGAYEQYFGPGTRLTVT.

This clone was seen ten or more times. Read data end 3 residues before the CDR3 end; the end is taken from the germline J gene. This chain links TRBV20-1 with TRBJ2-7; TRBD2 aligns across 7 bases. In germline, CDR1 is DFQATT, CDR2 SNEGSKA (reference sequence). CDR3 length: 16 residues. Losses at the gene ends were 3 bases for V and 0 bases for J; bases not matched to a gene: 11. The covered CDR3 bases are TGCAGTGCTAGCCTCGCACTCCGGGACTACTCCTACGAG. Its translation: CSASLALRDYSYE. The entire CDR3 sequence reads CSASLALRDYSYEQYF.

This clone was seen at least ten times. One end of the junction varies from germline; a read error may be responsible. The read ends 3 residues shy of where the CDR3 ends; the end is completed using the germline J gene. The chain couples TRBV7-7 to TRBJ2-3; 7 bases match TRBD1. Germline V gene data show CDR1 as SSHAT and CDR2 as FNYEAQ (reference sequence). The CDR3 totals 15 residues. CDR3 bases read: TGTGCTAGCAGCAAGGGGACAGTCAGCACAGATACG. It translates to CASSKGTVSTDT. Given in full, the CDR3 is CASSKGTVSTDTQYF.

This clone was detected many times. Read coverage stops 3 residues before the CDR3 terminus; the germline J gene supplies the remainder. V usage is TRBV5-4 and J usage is TRBJ1-2; 8 bases are a match to TRBD1. CDR1 SGHNT and CDR2 YYREEE come from the germline V gene (reference sequence). The CDR3 has 13 residues. The junction had 1 base not matched to a gene; V was cut back by 4 bases and J by 2 bases. The CDR3 bases that were read are TGTGCCAGCAGCCGACAGGGGAACTATGGC. Translating it yields CASSRQGNYG. In full, the CDR3 reads CASSRQGNYGYTF.

This clone was recorded many times. Read data end 3 residues before the CDR3 end; the end is taken from the germline J gene. The rearrangement links TRBV2 to TRBJ2-3; D unclear. Germline CDR1 and CDR2: SNHLY and FYNNEI. This CDR3 has 17 amino acids. The V end lost 4 bases, the J end lost 1 base, and 18 bases lay between the germline ends. The covered CDR3 bases are TGTGCCAGCAGTGTCGAGGCCCAACCGTTCCGCACAGATACG. Residues: CASSVEAQPFRTDT. The full-length CDR3 reads as CASSVEAQPFRTDTQYF.

This clone was recorded many times. Read sequence stops 3 residues before the CDR3 end, and the germline J gene provides the missing end. The V call is TRBV18, the J call TRBJ2-7; 11 bases align to TRBD2. The V segment lost 6 bases and the J segment 3 bases; nucleotides outside the gene matches: 10. The germline gives CDR1 KGHSH, CDR2 LQKENI. The CDR3 covers 16 residues. The CDR3 spells CASSPVRLAGLYEQYF. The CDR3 bases that were read are TGTGCCAGCTCCCCAGTACGACTAGCGGGACTCTACGAG.

Concerning this clone itself: The read stops 3 residues short of the end of the CDR3; the missing end is completed from the germline J gene. This chain connects TRBV5-3 to TRBJ2-7; 13 positions agree with TRBD2. TRBV5-3 is annotated as an ORF whose role is uncertain. V lost 4 bases, J lost 5 bases, and 12 bases stayed unmatched. The CDR3 sequence is 17 residues long. CDR3 bases read: TGTGCCAGAAGCACACAACTAGCGGGAGGGGAGGGTAACGAG. Its protein product is CARSTQLAGGEGNE. The full CDR3 protein reads CARSTQLAGGEGNEQYF.

This clone came up many times. The sequenced fragment ends 3 residues before the CDR3 boundary, so the rest is inferred from the germline J gene. V usage is TRBV18 and J usage is TRBJ2-1; the match to TRBD1 covers 9 bases. CDR1 is KGHSH, CDR2 LQKENI, per germline. V lost 5 bases and J lost 9; bases outside the gene matches: 8. The CDR3 loop spans 14 amino acids. Partial CDR3 DNA: TGTGCCAGCTCATCCGGGACAGGGTACGGTGAG. Its translation is CASSSGTGYGE. The full CDR3 reads CASSSGTGYGEQFF.

This clone was detected many times. The read stops 3 residues short of the end of the CDR3; the missing end is completed from the germline J gene. This chain uses TRBV23-1 with TRBJ2-7; the D gene is possibly TRBD1 (6 bases). TRBV23-1 falls under the ORF class, with uncertain function. Trimming shortened V by 6 bases and J by 6 bases, and 27 bases separated the two germline ends. This CDR3 is 17 amino acids long. Partial CDR3 DNA: TGCGCCAGCAGCCCCCCCGTTGACAGGCTCAATCCGGGCGAG. It yields the protein CASSPPVDRLNPGE. In full, the CDR3 reads CASSPPVDRLNPGEQYF.

The table lists this clone with many counts. The read halts 3 residues ahead of the CDR3 end, with the missing end drawn from the germline J gene. The chain combines TRBV7-3 with TRBJ2-1; no clear D gene. Trimming stripped 4 bases from V and 6 bases from J, with 19 bases between. The CDR3 has 16 amino acids. Germline V gene sequence: CDR1 SGHTA, CDR2 FQGTGA. CDR3 DNA, as far as it was read: TGTGCCAGCAGCTCCCCCCCCGCAGGTAGAGGCAATGAG. Its protein is CASSSPPAGRGNE. The whole CDR3 protein is CASSSPPAGRGNEQFF.

This clone was seen ten or more times. The CDR3 is cut off 3 residues early in the read; its end comes from the germline J gene. This rearrangement joins TRBV6-2 or TRBV6-3 to TRBJ1-1; 7 bases align to TRBD1. V trimming: 10 bases; J trimming: 1 base; junction bases outside the gene matches: 6. In germline, CDR1 is MNHEY, CDR2 SVGEGT. This CDR3 spans 13 amino acids. CDR3 DNA (partial): TGTGCCACAAGACAGGGACCGAACACTGAA. This codes for CATRQGPNTE. The CDR3 in full is CATRQGPNTEAFF.

This clone was observed at least ten times. The read gets to within 3 residues of the CDR3 end, and the germline J gene fills in the rest. V usage is TRBV19 and J usage is TRBJ2-7; D is possibly TRBD1 (6 bases). CDR3 size: 13 residues. Trimming left V 10 bases short and J 2 bases short, with 15 bases between. Germline V gene lookup returns CDR1 LNHDA and CDR2 SQIVND (reference sequence). CDR3 DNA (partial): TGTGCCACCTTGGACAGAGTGGCCTACGAG. It is translated as CATLDRVAYE. The entire CDR3 protein is CATLDRVAYEQYF.

Turning to this clone: The missing CDR3 end, 3 residues past where the read stops, is filled in from the germline J gene. The V and J genes are TRBV2 and TRBJ2-5; 14 bases agree with TRBD2. Trimming cost V 3 bases and J 2 bases; bases outside gene matches: 2. Germline CDR1 reads SNHLY; CDR2 reads FYNNEI. The CDR3 spans 16 residues. CDR3: CASSDRLAGGQETQYF. CDR3 DNA, as far as it was read: TGTGCCAGCAGTGATCGACTAGCGGGAGGGCAAGAGACC.